Following are 13 T cell receptor beta chains from one sample sequenced in a study of T cell responses to AZD1222 COVID-19 vaccine. Method: immunoSEQ multiplex PCR; TCRdb's copy keeps in-frame clones and lacks some. The table records approximately 140,000 clones, roughly four fifths of them present only once. The sequencing here drew on peripheral blood, taken on day 0 of MenACWY control vaccination. The receptors derive from an adult in good health.

The chain carries TRBV29-1 and TRBJ2-5, with D uncertain. The germline V and J ends were trimmed by 2 bases and 2 bases, with 6 bases remaining between them. Germline loops: CDR1 SQVTM, CDR2 ANQGSEA. The CDR3 covers 12 residues. This chain's CDR3 is CSVEIQQETQYF. The CDR3 DNA reads as TGCAGCGTTGAAATACAGCAAGAGACCCAGTACTTC.

V gene TRBV4-2 combines with J gene TRBJ1-1; D might be TRBD1 (6 bases). The germline V gene encodes CDR1 LGHNA and CDR2 YNFKEQ. The V gene lost 2 bases and the J gene lost 1 base, with 17 bases spanning the gap. There are 17 residues in the CDR3. The CDR3 reads CASSQPLGTGANTEAFF. The CDR3 DNA reads as TGTGCCAGCAGCCAACCTTTGGGGACGGGGGCGAACACTGAAGCTTTCTTT.

The chain has TRBV27 and TRBJ2-3; D remains ambiguous. Germline V gene lookup returns CDR1 MNHEY and CDR2 SMNVEV (reference sequence). This CDR3 has 14 residues. The V and J ends lost 5 bases and 0 bases respectively, with 9 bases between them. In DNA, the CDR3 is TGTGCCAGCAGTGGACCGATTAGCACAGATACGCAGTATTTT. Protein product: CASSGPISTDTQYF.

This clone showed up just a few times. The V and J genes are TRBV12-2 and TRBJ1-2; the table gives TRBD1 as D, unverified against the DNA. TRBV12-2 has pseudogene status. This CDR3 is built from 17 residues. The DNA of the CDR3 is TGTGCAAGTCGCCACTGGACTCGGACAGCTGCGAACTATGGCTACACCTTC. Translation: CASRHWTRTAANYGYTF.

The rearrangement uses TRBV28 and TRBJ2-2; no reliable D call. The germline gives CDR1 MDHEN, CDR2 SYDVKM. The CDR3 has 14 residues. V shed 5 bases and J shed 0 bases, with 7 bases lying between them. The CDR3 spells CASSPLTNTGELFF. CDR3 bases: TGTGCCAGCAGTCCACTCACGAACACCGGGGAGCTGTTTTTT.

The V gene is TRBV6-2 or TRBV6-3, the J gene TRBJ1-4; D remains unclear. The CDR3 is 14 amino acids. Germline CDR1 and CDR2: MNHEY and SVGEGT. The germline V and J ends were trimmed by 4 bases and 3 bases, with 9 bases remaining between them. The CDR3 loop is CASSFTPSNEKLFF. As DNA, the CDR3 is TGTGCCAGCAGTTTTACACCTTCTAATGAAAAACTGTTTTTT.

This chain connects TRBV19 to TRBJ2-2, with 8 bases identical to TRBD2. This CDR3 has 15 residues. Germline lookup yields CDR1 LNHDA and CDR2 SQIVND (reference sequence). With 1 base clipped from V and 5 bases from J, the junction kept 3 bases outside the gene matches. The DNA for the CDR3 is TGTGCCAGTAGTATAGTGGCTAGCGGGACCGGGGAGCTGTTTTTT. This codes for CASSIVASGTGELFF.

This clone was detected only once. The rearrangement links TRBV5-4 to TRBJ2-2; the D is unclear. The CDR3 is 14 residues long. With 0 bases removed from V and 3 bases from J, the gap between germline ends came to 6 bases. Germline lookup yields CDR1 SGHNT and CDR2 YYREEE (reference sequence). The CDR3 loop reads CASSLGEYTGELFF. The CDR3 nucleotides read TGTGCCAGCAGCTTGGGCGAGTACACCGGGGAGCTGTTTTTT.

The chain employs TRBV5-4 and TRBJ1-4; D call uncertain. V gave up 0 bases and J gave up 0 bases, with 9 bases separating them. Germline V gene lookup returns CDR1 SGHNT and CDR2 YYREEE (reference sequence). CDR3 size: 16 residues. The CDR3 loop reads CASSLAGSATNEKLFF. CDR3 DNA sequence: TGTGCCAGCAGCTTGGCCGGTTCGGCAACTAATGAAAAACTGTTTTTT.

The chain joins TRBV6-1 to TRBJ1-5; perhaps TRBD1 as D (5 bases). The CDR3 consists of 17 residues. Trimming stripped 0 bases from V and 1 base from J, with 13 bases between. Germline lookup yields CDR1 MNHNS and CDR2 SASEGT. The CDR3 is CASSEAGRGSSNQPQHF. The CDR3 nucleotides are TGTGCCAGCAGTGAAGCGGGAAGGGGTTCCAGCAATCAGCCCCAGCATTTT.

The rearrangement uses TRBV18 and TRBJ1-4, with 8 bases lining up with TRBD1. Germline trimming cut 2 bases from V and 10 bases from J; bases unmatched to any gene: 0. The CDR3 spans 12 residues. Germline lookup yields CDR1 KGHSH and CDR2 LQKENI. The CDR3 loop is CASSPDRGKLFF. The CDR3 region has the DNA TGTGCCAGCTCACCAGACAGGGGAAAACTGTTTTTT.

The chain couples TRBV9 to TRBJ2-5; D not resolved. V was shortened by 0 bases and J by 5 bases, with 11 bases between the two germline ends. Per the germline V gene, CDR1 is SGDLS and CDR2 is YYNGEE. The CDR3 contains 14 residues. CDR3 loop: CASSVAPGSETQYF. CDR3 DNA sequence: TGTGCCAGCAGCGTAGCTCCCGGTTCCGAGACCCAGTACTTC.

This chain uses TRBV10-3 with TRBJ2-1, with D uncertain. Germline V gives CDR1 ENHRY, CDR2 SYGVKD. This CDR3 is built from 14 residues. V lost 4 bases and J 2 bases, leaving 9 bases between the germline ends. CDR3 in amino acids: CAISGSITYNEQFF. The CDR3 DNA reads as TGTGCCATCAGTGGTTCTATCACCTACAATGAGCAGTTCTTC.